The TCR beta chain under discussion was sequenced for a study of tumor-infiltrating lymphocytes in glioblastoma multiforme. V lost 3 bases, J lost 5 bases, and 11 bases stayed unmatched. Germline CDR1 and CDR2: SGHNT and YYREEE (reference sequence). The CDR3 has 17 amino acids. In this sample, this clonotype turned up many times. Multiple V-beta primers and a C-beta primer amplified TCRB from RNA. TCRdb itself ran the multiplex PCR reads through MiXCR, one entry per CDR3 protein. The repertoire holds some 32,000 distinct CDR3 sequences, with 50% to 75% as singletons. The receptor's source is a male donor with glioblastoma. The chain combines TRBV5-4 with TRBJ2-3; 11 nucleotides match TRBD2. The sequencing input was brain tumor tissue. The CDR3 nucleotides are TGTGCCAGCAGCTCCCGGGTAGCGGGAGGGCTCAAAGATACGCAGTATTTT. Translation gives CASSSRVAGGLKDTQYF.